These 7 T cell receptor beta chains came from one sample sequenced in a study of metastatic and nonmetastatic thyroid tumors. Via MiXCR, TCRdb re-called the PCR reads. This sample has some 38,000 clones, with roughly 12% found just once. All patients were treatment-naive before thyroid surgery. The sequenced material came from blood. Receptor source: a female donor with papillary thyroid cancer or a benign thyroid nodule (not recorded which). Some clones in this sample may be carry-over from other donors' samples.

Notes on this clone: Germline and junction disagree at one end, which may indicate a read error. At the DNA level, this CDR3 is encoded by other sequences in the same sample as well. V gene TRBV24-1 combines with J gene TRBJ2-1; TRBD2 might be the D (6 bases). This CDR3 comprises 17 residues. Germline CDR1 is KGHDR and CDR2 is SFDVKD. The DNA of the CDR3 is TGTGCCACAAGTGATTCACCCTTGGGGGGACTTTACAATGAGCAGTTCTTC. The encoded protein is CATSDSPLGGLYNEQFF.

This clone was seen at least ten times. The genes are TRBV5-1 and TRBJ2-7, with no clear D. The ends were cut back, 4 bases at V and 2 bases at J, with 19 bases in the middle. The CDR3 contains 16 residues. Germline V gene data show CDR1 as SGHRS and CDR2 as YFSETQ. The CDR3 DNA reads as TGCGCCAGCAGCCCGACTCCGCCAGGCCAAGCCTACGAGCAGTACTTC. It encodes CASSPTPPGQAYEQYF.

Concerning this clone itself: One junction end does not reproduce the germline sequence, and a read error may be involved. As DNA, the CDR3 is TGTGCCAGGGAAAATGGACAAGCCTATGGCTACCCCTTC. Protein: CARENGQAYGYPF. The chain is built from TRBV6-1 and TRBJ1-2; TRBD1 is a possible D gene (5 bases). The CDR3 covers 13 residues. Germline V gene lookup returns CDR1 MNHNS and CDR2 SASEGT.

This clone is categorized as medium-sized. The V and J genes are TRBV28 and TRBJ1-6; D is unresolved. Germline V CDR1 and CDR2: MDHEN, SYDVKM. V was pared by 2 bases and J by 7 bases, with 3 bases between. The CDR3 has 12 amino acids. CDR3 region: CASSLANSPLHF. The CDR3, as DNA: TGTGCCAGCAGTTTAGCCAATTCACCCCTCCACTTT.

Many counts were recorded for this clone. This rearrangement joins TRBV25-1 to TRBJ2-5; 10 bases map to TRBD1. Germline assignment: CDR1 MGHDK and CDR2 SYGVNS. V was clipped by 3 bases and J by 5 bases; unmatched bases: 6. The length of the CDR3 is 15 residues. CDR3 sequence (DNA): TGTGCCAGCAGTGACAGACAGGGGGCTTGGGAGACCCAGTACTTC. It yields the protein CASSDRQGAWETQYF.

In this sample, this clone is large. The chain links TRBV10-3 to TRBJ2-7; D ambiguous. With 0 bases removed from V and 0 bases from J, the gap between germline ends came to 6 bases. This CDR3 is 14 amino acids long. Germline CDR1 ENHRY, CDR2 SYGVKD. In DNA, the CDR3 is TGTGCCATCAGTGAGTCACCACGCTCCTACGAGCAGTACTTC. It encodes CAISESPRSYEQYF.

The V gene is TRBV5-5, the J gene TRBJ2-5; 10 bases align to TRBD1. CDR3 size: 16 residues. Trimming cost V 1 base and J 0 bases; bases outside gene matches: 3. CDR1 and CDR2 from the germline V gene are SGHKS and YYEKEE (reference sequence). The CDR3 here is CASSLPGTGDQETQYF. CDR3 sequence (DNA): TGTGCCAGCAGCTTGCCCGGGACAGGGGACCAAGAGACCCAGTACTTC. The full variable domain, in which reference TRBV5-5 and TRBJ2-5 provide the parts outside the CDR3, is DAGVTQSPTHLIKTRGQQVTLRCSPISGHKSVSWYQQVLGQGPQFIFQYYEKEERGRGNFPDRFSARQFPNYSSELNVNALLLGDSALYLCASSLPGTGDQETQYFGPGTRLLVL.